The sequence of this T cell receptor beta chain was determined in a study of cytomegalovirus exposure and HLA in healthy donors. Study-wide results and caveats: A prior analysis recorded that most TCR beta V segments were productive about 90% or about 30% of the time.

V lost 7 bases and J 8 bases, leaving 26 bases between the germline ends. The CDR3 has 16 residues. Germline values: CDR1 SEHNR, CDR2 FQNEAQ (reference sequence). A remark on this clone: Its antigen is undetermined.

Both 60 Vbeta primers and 13 Jbeta primers went into the PCR. Measured with immunoSEQ multiplex PCR; TCRdb has only the in-frame clones, and not every one. The sample has fewer than 95,000 clones; roughly 85% are singletons. This TCR derives from a man aged 40-50 years in good health and CMV-seropositive. Specimen: PBMCs. This chain joins TRBV7-9 and TRBJ1-2; the D gene is possibly TRBD1 (6 bases). The CDR3 DNA reads TGTGCCAGCACCACCCCCCTCAACAGGGCCGCTGGAGGCTACACCTTC. Translation: CASTTPLNRAAGGYTF. The full variable domain, with the rest looked up from reference TRBV7-9 and TRBJ1-2, is DTGVSQNPRHKITKRGQNVTFRCDPISEHNRLYWYRQTLGQGPEFLTYFQNEAQLEKSRLLSDRFSAERPKGSFSTLEIQRTEQGDSAMYLCASTTPLNRAAGGYTFGSGTRLTVV.